The 30 T cell receptor beta chains in this list originate from one sample, sequenced in a study of early T cells in non-severe SARS-CoV-2 infection. TCRdb fed the 5' RACE reads into MiXCR, producing one record per CDR3 protein. The data hold over 50,000 distinct CDR3 sequences, with 10% to 11% observed a single time. The sequenced sample was whole blood. The receptors were gathered from an adult who was a healthcare worker with PCR-confirmed SARS-CoV-2 infection or an uninfected control (not recorded which).

This clonotype has a handful of counts. The rearrangement uses TRBV11-2 and TRBJ2-3; 7 positions agree with TRBD1. Germline V CDR1 and CDR2: SGHAT, FQNNGV. J lost 1 base, V lost 3 bases, and 7 bases had no gene match. The CDR3 totals 16 residues. The chain's CDR3 is CASSLFPGGGTDTQYF. In DNA, the CDR3 is TGTGCCAGCAGCTTGTTTCCAGGGGGTGGCACAGATACGCAGTATTTT. Based on the CDR3 plus reference TRBV11-2 and TRBJ2-3, the full variable domain is EAGVAQSPRYKIIEKRQSVAFWCNPISGHATLYWYQQILGQGPKLLIQFQNNGVVDDSQLPKDRFSAERLKGVDSTLKIQPAKLEDSAVYLCASSLFPGGGTDTQYFGPGTRLTVL.

This clonotype has a count of ten or more. The chain links TRBV2 to TRBJ1-6; no reliable D call. Between the trimmed V and J ends, which lost 11 bases and 6 bases, there was a span of 17 bases. The germline V gene has CDR1 SNHLY and CDR2 FYNNEI. This CDR3 comprises 14 residues. CDR3 nucleotide sequence: TGTGCCGGCGGAACGGGGAACCTTAATTCACCCCTCCACTTT. Its translation: CAGGTGNLNSPLHF.

Only a few counts were recorded for this clonotype. The gene calls are TRBV2 and TRBJ1-2; D is unclear. Per germline, CDR1 SNHLY and CDR2 FYNNEI. Trimming took 7 bases from V and 3 from J, leaving 15 bases between them. CDR3 size: 14 residues. The CDR3 here is CASKSAQADYGYTF. The CDR3 DNA reads as TGTGCCAGCAAGTCGGCGCAGGCCGACTATGGCTACACCTTC. Variable domain in full (rest from reference TRBV2 and TRBJ1-2): EPEVTQTPSHQVTQMGQEVILRCVPISNHLYFYWYRQILGQKVEFLVSFYNNEISEKSEIFDDQFSVERPDGSNFTLKIRSTKLEDSAMYFCASKSAQADYGYTFGSGTRLTVV.

The rearrangement uses TRBV11-2 and TRBJ2-5, with 12 bases identical to TRBD2. CDR1 and CDR2 (germline): SGHAT, FQNNGV. The V and J ends lost 2 bases and 5 bases, in that order; junction bases with no gene match: 15. The CDR3 covers 19 residues. This CDR3 is CASSLSAVGLAGPRETQYF. The DNA for the CDR3 is TGTGCCAGCAGCTTATCCGCCGTGGGACTAGCGGGCCCCCGTGAGACCCAGTACTTC.

This clonotype was detected many times. The V gene is TRBV7-8, the J gene TRBJ2-3, with D uncertain. V was cut by 7 bases and J by 4 bases, with 15 bases left in between. Looked up from germline, CDR1 is SGHVS and CDR2 is FQNEAQ. This CDR3 contains 14 residues. In nucleotides, the CDR3 is TGTGCCAGCACCCCGGACCCTTGGGCAGATACGCAGTATTTT. Encoded protein: CASTPDPWADTQYF.

Ten or more counts support this clonotype. The chain links TRBV21-1 to TRBJ1-5. TRBV21-1 is listed as a pseudogene. The CDR3 covers 14 residues. The CDR3 coding sequence is TGTGCCAGCAGCAAAATTCTGGTGCGGCAGCCCCAGCATTTT. This gives the protein CASSKILVRQPQHF.

The chain combines TRBV7-6 with TRBJ2-7; tentatively, D is TRBD2 (6 bases). The germline gives CDR1 SGHVS, CDR2 FNYEAQ. Between the trimmed V and J ends, which lost 1 base and 3 bases, there was a span of 19 bases. This CDR3 is 17 amino acids long. The CDR3 coding sequence is TGTGCCAGCAGCTTAGACTCATTGGAGGGGCTGTTCTACGAGCAGTACTTC. This gives the protein CASSLDSLEGLFYEQYF.

The chain links TRBV5-4 to TRBJ1-6, with D hard to call. Trimming shortened V by 4 bases and J by 0 bases, and 11 bases separated the two germline ends. The length of the CDR3 is 16 residues. CDR1 is SGHNT, CDR2 YYREEE, per germline (reference sequence). The CDR3 loop is CASSMGASSYNSPLHF. The CDR3 DNA is TGTGCCAGCAGCATGGGAGCCAGCTCCTATAATTCACCCCTCCACTTT.

This clonotype appeared many times. The rearrangement uses TRBV6-2 or TRBV6-3 and TRBJ2-1; 8 nucleotides align to TRBD2. Germline trimming cut 6 bases from V and 9 bases from J; bases unmatched to any gene: 13. The CDR3 runs to 15 residues. Germline V lookup: CDR1 MNHEY, CDR2 SVGEGT. The CDR3: CASRAASGGASEQFF. In nucleotides, the CDR3 is TGTGCCAGCAGGGCCGCTTCCGGGGGGGCCAGTGAGCAGTTCTTC.

The chain links TRBV5-4 to TRBJ1-5; D gene ambiguous. The germline CDR1 and CDR2 sequences are SGHNT and YYREEE (reference sequence). V was trimmed by 2 bases and J by 0 bases, leaving 3 bases between them. This CDR3 has 13 amino acids. The CDR3, as DNA: TGTGCCAGCAGCTTAGGTAGCAATCAGCCCCAGCATTTT. It yields the protein CASSLGSNQPQHF.

In its sample, this clonotype was seen many times. In nucleotides, the CDR3 is TGTGCCAGCAGCTTAGCTCGGTTCCGGGTTTATCAAGATACGCAGTATTTT. It codes for CASSLARFRVYQDTQYF. The rearrangement links TRBV7-8 to TRBJ2-3; unclear D gene. The CDR3 contains 17 residues. Germline CDR1 and CDR2: SGHVS and FQNEAQ. V was trimmed by 0 bases and J by 5 bases, leaving 18 bases between them.

This clonotype was seen many times. The rearrangement links TRBV18 to TRBJ2-2; D may match TRBD1 or TRBD2 (5 bases each). The V end lost 3 bases, the J end lost 5 bases, and 10 bases lay between the germline ends. This CDR3 has 14 residues. Germline CDR1 KGHSH, CDR2 LQKENI. CDR3 bases: TGTGCCAGCTCACCGGGGGTGTGGACCGGGGAGCTGTTTTTT. Amino acids: CASSPGVWTGELFF.

At least ten counts were recorded for this clonotype. CDR3 sequence: CASSPRQGRNTEAFF. For the CDR3, the DNA is TGTGCCAGCTCACCACGTCAGGGGAGAAACACTGAAGCTTTCTTT. The chain has TRBV18 and TRBJ1-1; maybe TRBD1 (6 bases). V lost 1 base and J lost 2, with 11 bases in between. This CDR3 is 15 amino acids long. The germline V gene encodes CDR1 KGHSH and CDR2 LQKENI. Using reference TRBV18 and TRBJ1-1 for the parts outside the CDR3, the full variable domain is NAGVMQNPRHLVRRRGQEARLRCSPMKGHSHVYWYRQLPEEGLKFMVYLQKENIIDESGMPKERFSAEFPKEGPSILRIQQVVRGDSAAYFCASSPRQGRNTEAFFGQGTRLTVV.

This clonotype was observed at least ten times. The J gene is TRBJ1-1, the V gene TRBV3-1, with a tentative D call TRBD1 (5 bases). The V gene's germline CDR1 is LGHDT and CDR2 YNNKEL (reference sequence). V was pared by 0 bases and J by 1 base, with 12 bases between. The CDR3 runs to 16 residues. This chain's CDR3 is CASSQDLGLRNTEAFF. CDR3 coding DNA: TGTGCCAGCAGCCAAGATCTGGGACTCAGGAACACTGAAGCTTTCTTT.

This clonotype was counted many times. The J gene is TRBJ2-2, the V gene TRBV12-3 or TRBV12-4, with 8 bases fitting TRBD1. J lost 6 bases, V lost 4 bases, and 7 bases had no gene match. The CDR3 totals 15 residues. The CDR3 DNA follows: TGTGCCAGCAGTTATCGGACAGGGTTCCCCGGGGAGCTGTTTTTT. The encoded protein is CASSYRTGFPGELFF.

This clonotype was recorded a few times. This sequence joins TRBV9 and TRBJ1-6; D is ambiguous. Germline assignment: CDR1 SGDLS and CDR2 YYNGEE. Trimming took off 2 bases at V and 5 bases at J, with 11 bases between the two ends. This CDR3 has 15 residues. In DNA form, the CDR3 reads TGTGCCAGCAGCGTGGAACCCGTTAATAATTCACCCCTCCACTTT. It is translated as CASSVEPVNNSPLHF.

This clonotype was picked up many times. The J gene is TRBJ2-1, the V gene TRBV20-1, with 7 bases identical to TRBD2. The CDR3 is 17 residues long. Trimming removed 6 bases from V and 0 bases from J; junction bases left unmatched: 14. From germline, CDR1 is DFQATT and CDR2 SNEGSKA (reference sequence). The CDR3 DNA reads TGCAGTGCCCTTATGCCGGGACTACGGAGCTCCTACAATGAGCAGTTCTTC. This sequence encodes CSALMPGLRSSYNEQFF.

This clonotype came up many times. The chain carries TRBV29-1 and TRBJ2-3, with D tentatively TRBD1 (5 bases). V was trimmed by 4 bases and J by 1 base, leaving 15 bases between them. This CDR3 has 15 residues. The germline gives CDR1 SQVTM, CDR2 ANQGSEA. CDR3 nucleotides: TGCAGCGTTGTGACTTTGGAAGGGGGCACAGATACGCAGTATTTT. It encodes CSVVTLEGGTDTQYF.

The chain is built from TRBV29-1 and TRBJ2-7, with a tentative D call TRBD1 (6 bases). The CDR3 has 14 amino acids. The germline gives CDR1 SQVTM, CDR2 ANQGSEA. V was clipped by 6 bases and J by 7 bases, with 22 bases between them. The CDR3 reads CSVVLQGRGREQYF. DNA of the CDR3: TGCAGCGTGGTATTACAGGGTAGGGGAAGGGAGCAGTACTTC.

This chain connects TRBV15 to TRBJ1-1; D gene ambiguous. V was shortened by 5 bases and J by 5 bases, with 12 bases between the two germline ends. CDR3 length: 13 residues. CDR1 LNHNV and CDR2 YYDKDF come from the germline V gene (reference sequence). CDR3 in amino acids: CATSPQSGTEAFF. The CDR3 nucleotides are TGTGCCACCAGCCCACAGAGTGGGACTGAAGCTTTCTTT.

The chain employs TRBV5-1 and TRBJ1-3, with D hard to call. Germline lookup yields CDR1 SGHRS and CDR2 YFSETQ. The CDR3 has 17 residues. Deletions cut 0 bases from V and 0 bases from J, with 13 bases between. As DNA, the CDR3 is TGCGCCAGCAGCTTGGATGCAGCCCCGGCCTCTGGAAACACCATATATTTT. This sequence encodes CASSLDAAPASGNTIYF.

V usage is TRBV10-2 and J usage is TRBJ2-7, with TRBD2 as a possible D gene (5 bases). Trimming left V 8 bases short and J 5 bases short, with 19 bases between. This CDR3 is 14 amino acids long. Germline V gives CDR1 WSHSY, CDR2 SAAADI. The CDR3 here is CASHQGGSLHEQYF. In DNA, the CDR3 is TGCGCCAGCCACCAAGGAGGCAGTCTCCACGAGCAGTACTTC.

This clonotype was counted ten times or more. This chain connects TRBV5-1 to TRBJ2-1, with D possibly matching TRBD1 (5 bases). CDR1 is SGHRS, CDR2 YFSETQ, per germline. Trimming removed 0 bases at V and 4 bases at J, with 11 bases between. CDR3 length equals 15 residues. In DNA form, the CDR3 reads TGCGCCAGCAGCTTGGGAGACAGTGCTTACAATGAGCAGTTCTTC. Amino acids: CASSLGDSAYNEQFF.

The J gene is TRBJ2-3, the V gene TRBV5-1; perhaps D is TRBD1 or TRBD2 (5 bases each). The CDR3 covers 14 residues. The ends were cut back, 8 bases at V and 2 bases at J, with 15 bases in the middle. CDR1 and CDR2 (germline): SGHRS, YFSETQ. This chain's CDR3 is CASLRGEFTDTQYF. CDR3 nucleotides: TGCGCCAGTCTGCGAGGGGAGTTCACAGATACGCAGTATTTT.

This clonotype appeared many times. This rearrangement joins TRBV12-5 to TRBJ2-1, with TRBD1 matching 8 bases. The ends lost 1 base at V and 4 bases at J; junction bases unmatched: 6. The CDR3 runs 16 residues. Germline V gives CDR1 LGHNT, CDR2 FRNRAP. The CDR3 is CASGLDGTGKYNEQFF. The CDR3 DNA is TGTGCTAGTGGTTTGGACGGGACAGGAAAATACAATGAGCAGTTCTTC.

In this sample, this clonotype turned up many times. This chain uses TRBV6-5 with TRBJ1-1, with TRBD1 as a possible D gene (5 bases). V was shortened by 10 bases and J by 0 bases, with 21 bases between the two germline ends. This CDR3 region has 16 residues. CDR1 and CDR2 from the germline V gene are MNHEY and SVGAGI. The DNA for the CDR3 is TGTGCCACCATGGCATGGGGGAGTTCGGTGAACACTGAAGCTTTCTTT. It specifies CATMAWGSSVNTEAFF.

This clonotype has a handful of counts. The chain combines TRBV4-1 with TRBJ1-1; D not resolved. This CDR3 is built from 16 residues. Germline V gene lookup returns CDR1 MGHRA and CDR2 YSYEKL. Trimming removed 0 bases from V and 7 bases from J, with 18 bases in between. CDR3 region: CASSQELTSIAIEAFF. In nucleotides, the CDR3 is TGCGCCAGCAGCCAAGAACTAACCTCCATTGCCATTGAAGCTTTCTTT.

The chain employs TRBV5-1 and TRBJ2-3; D gene ambiguous. The CDR3 has 12 residues. The V gene lost 4 bases and the J gene lost 0 bases, with 3 bases spanning the gap. Looked up from germline, CDR1 is SGHRS and CDR2 is YFSETQ. Here the CDR3 DNA reads TGCGCCAGCAGCGATAGCACAGATACGCAGTATTTT. Its translation is CASSDSTDTQYF.

This clonotype was recorded many times. This chain uses TRBV20-1 with TRBJ2-5; TRBD2 might be the D (5 bases). The V end was cut by 0 bases, the J end by 2 bases, with 10 bases between. Germline V gene data show CDR1 as DFQATT and CDR2 as SNEGSKA (reference sequence). The CDR3 is 14 amino acids. DNA for the CDR3: TGCAGTGCTAGAGATACTAGAAGGCAAGAGACCCAGTACTTC. Translating gives CSARDTRRQETQYF.

The gene calls are TRBV5-1 and TRBJ2-7; no firm D call. Trimming removed 0 bases at V and 0 bases at J, with 10 bases between. The CDR3 has 15 amino acids. Germline CDR1 is SGHRS and CDR2 is YFSETQ. CDR3 residues: CASSLVAGSSYEQYF. The CDR3 DNA sequence: TGCGCCAGCAGCTTGGTGGCCGGTAGCTCCTACGAGCAGTACTTC. Drawing the rest from reference TRBV5-1 and TRBJ2-7, the complete variable domain is KAGVTQTPRYLIKTRGQQVTLSCSPISGHRSVSWYQQTPGQGLQFLFEYFSETQRNKGNFPGRFSGRQFSNSRSEMNVSTLELGDSALYLCASSLVAGSSYEQYFGPGTRLTVT.